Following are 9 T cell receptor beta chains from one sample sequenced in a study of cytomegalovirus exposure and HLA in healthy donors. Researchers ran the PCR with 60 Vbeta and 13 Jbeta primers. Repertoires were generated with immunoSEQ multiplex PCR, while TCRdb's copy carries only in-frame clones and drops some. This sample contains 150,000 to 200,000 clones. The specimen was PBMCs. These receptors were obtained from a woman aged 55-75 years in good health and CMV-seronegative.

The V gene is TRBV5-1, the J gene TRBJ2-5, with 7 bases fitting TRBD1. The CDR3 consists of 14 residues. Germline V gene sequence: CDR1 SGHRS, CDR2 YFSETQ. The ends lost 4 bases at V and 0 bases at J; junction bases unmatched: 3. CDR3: CASSPTGYQETQYF. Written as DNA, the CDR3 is TGCGCCAGCAGCCCGACAGGGTACCAAGAGACCCAGTACTTC.

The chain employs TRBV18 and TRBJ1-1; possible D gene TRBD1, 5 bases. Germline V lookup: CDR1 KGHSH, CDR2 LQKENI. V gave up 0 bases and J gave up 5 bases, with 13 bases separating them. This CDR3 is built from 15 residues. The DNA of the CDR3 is TGTGCCAGCTCACCACCTGCATCCCGGGGGACTGAAGCTTTCTTT. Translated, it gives CASSPPASRGTEAFF.

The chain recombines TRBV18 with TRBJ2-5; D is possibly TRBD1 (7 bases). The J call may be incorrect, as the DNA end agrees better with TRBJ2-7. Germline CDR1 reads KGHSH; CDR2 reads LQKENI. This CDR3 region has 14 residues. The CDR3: CASSGGTEGYEQYF. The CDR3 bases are TGTGCCAGCTCTGGAGGGACAGAAGGCTACGAGCAGTACTTC.

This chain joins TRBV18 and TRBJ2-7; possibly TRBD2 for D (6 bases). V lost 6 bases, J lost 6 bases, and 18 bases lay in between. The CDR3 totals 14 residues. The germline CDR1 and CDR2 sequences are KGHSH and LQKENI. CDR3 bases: TGTGCCAGCTCCCCTTCAATGGAGGGCTTCGAGCAGTACTTC. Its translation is CASSPSMEGFEQYF.

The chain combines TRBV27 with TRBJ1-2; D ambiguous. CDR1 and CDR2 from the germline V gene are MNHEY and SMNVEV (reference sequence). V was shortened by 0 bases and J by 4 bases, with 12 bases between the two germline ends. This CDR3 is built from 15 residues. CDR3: CASSLSRPEFYGYTF. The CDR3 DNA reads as TGTGCCAGCAGTTTATCGAGGCCGGAGTTCTATGGCTACACCTTC.

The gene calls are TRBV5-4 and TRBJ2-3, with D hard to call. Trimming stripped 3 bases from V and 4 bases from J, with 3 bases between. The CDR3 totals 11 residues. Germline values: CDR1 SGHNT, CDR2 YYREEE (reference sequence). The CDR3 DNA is TGTGCCAGCAGCTCCTCAGATACGCAGTATTTT. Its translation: CASSSSDTQYF.

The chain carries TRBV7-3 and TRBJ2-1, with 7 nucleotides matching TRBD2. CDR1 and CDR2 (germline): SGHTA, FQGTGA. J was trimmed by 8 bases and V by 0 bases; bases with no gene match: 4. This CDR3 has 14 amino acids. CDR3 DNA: TGTGCCAGCAGCTTAACGGGAGGGTACGATGAGCAGTTCTTC. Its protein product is CASSLTGGYDEQFF.

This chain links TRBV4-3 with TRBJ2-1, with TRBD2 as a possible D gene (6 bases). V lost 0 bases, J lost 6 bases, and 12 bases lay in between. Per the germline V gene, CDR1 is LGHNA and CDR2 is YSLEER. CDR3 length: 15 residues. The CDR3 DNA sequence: TGCGCCAGCAGCCAAGATCGCGGGACGGGCAATGAGCAGTTCTTC. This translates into CASSQDRGTGNEQFF.

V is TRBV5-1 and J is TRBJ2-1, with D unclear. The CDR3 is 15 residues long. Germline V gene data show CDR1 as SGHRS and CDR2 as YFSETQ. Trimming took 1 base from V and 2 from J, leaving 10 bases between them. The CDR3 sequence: CASSLLARAYNEQFF. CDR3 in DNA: TGCGCCAGCAGCTTGTTGGCTAGAGCCTACAATGAGCAGTTCTTC.